The 29 T cell receptor beta chains below all came from one sample that was sequenced in a study of OX40 agonist ivuxolimab in advanced cancers. TCRdb's table, derived via immunoSEQ multiplex PCR, lists solely in-frame clones and lacks some. The sample carries approximately 63,000 clones, 86% recorded once. The sample was CD4+ or CD8+ T cells sorted from blood, taken in a trial of the OX40 agonist ivuxolimab. The receptors shown here come from an adult with an advanced solid tumor such as melanoma, head and neck, liver or kidney cancer.

The V gene is TRBV27, the J gene TRBJ2-2; a weak D match, TRBD1 (5 bases). Germline lookup yields CDR1 MNHEY and CDR2 SMNVEV (reference sequence). This CDR3 is built from 17 residues. V lost 6 bases, J lost 0 bases, and 17 bases lay in between. The CDR3, as DNA: TGTGCCAGCAGCCGAAGGCGAGACAGCGCGAACACCGGGGAGCTGTTTTTT. It encodes CASSRRRDSANTGELFF.

This clone occurred a few times. V and J are TRBV5-6 and TRBJ2-1; TRBD2 matches at 14 bases. Germline V gene data show CDR1 as SGHDT and CDR2 as YYEEEE. Unmatched junction bases numbered 3, after V lost 0 bases and J lost 7 bases. There are 16 residues in the CDR3. The CDR3 reads CASSLGLAGGPNEQFF. CDR3 nucleotide sequence: TGTGCCAGCAGCTTGGGACTAGCGGGAGGGCCGAATGAGCAGTTCTTC.

This clone appeared once. The J gene is TRBJ2-7, the V gene TRBV21-1; TRBD2 is the table's D call, not checked against the DNA. TRBV21-1 is a listed pseudogene. This CDR3 is 19 amino acids long. The CDR3 is CASSKVETLQAGGPYEQYF. CDR3 in DNA: TGTGCCAGCAGCAAAGTCGAAACTCTCCAAGCGGGAGGCCCCTACGAGCAGTACTTC.

CDR3 in amino acids: CASSRDRTGYTF. CDR3 coding DNA: TGTGCCAGCAGCCGGGACCGAACTGGCTACACCTTC. V gene TRBV5-6 combines with J gene TRBJ1-2, with a weak D call TRBD1 (5 bases). Trimming shortened V by 4 bases and J by 7 bases, and 11 bases separated the two germline ends. CDR1 is SGHDT and CDR2 is YYEEEE in the germline V gene. The CDR3 covers 12 residues.

Concerning this clone: At one of its ends the junction is not consistent with the germline gene, which may arise from a read error. V usage is TRBV10-2 and J usage is TRBJ1-3; TRBD1 matches 12 bases. Germline-derived CDR1 and CDR2 are WSHSY and SAAADI. This CDR3 comprises 13 residues. The CDR3 reads CASSGTGGPGPIF. CDR3 nucleotide sequence: TGCGCCAGCAGCGGGACAGGGGGCCCAGGACCCATTTTT.

The rearrangement links TRBV9 to TRBJ2-1; D is perhaps TRBD1 (7 bases). Trimming took 1 base from V and 7 from J, leaving 15 bases between them. The CDR3 sequence is 15 residues long. Looked up from germline, CDR1 is SGDLS and CDR2 is YYNGEE. CDR3 coding DNA: TGTGCCAGCAGCGTACAGGGGGGAGCTCGGAATGAGCAGTTCTTC. This sequence encodes CASSVQGGARNEQFF.

This chain links TRBV7-2 with TRBJ2-1; no clear D gene. The CDR3 is 15 residues long. The V end was cut by 1 base, the J end by 7 bases, with 14 bases between. CDR1 SGHTA and CDR2 FQGNSA come from the germline V gene. The CDR3 reads CASSLGIAFRNEQFF. The CDR3 DNA follows: TGTGCCAGCAGCTTAGGAATAGCATTCAGGAATGAGCAGTTCTTC.

The chain links TRBV30 to TRBJ1-3, with D unresolved. Germline-derived CDR1 and CDR2 are GTSNPN and SVGIG (reference sequence). This CDR3 is built from 13 residues. V gave up 5 bases and J gave up 0 bases, with 8 bases separating them. DNA for the CDR3: TGTGCCTGGGGAAAGGGCTCTGGAAACACCATATATTTT. Protein product: CAWGKGSGNTIYF. Full variable domain (missing parts from reference TRBV30 and TRBJ1-3): SQTIHQWPATLVQPVGSPLSLECTVEGTSNPNLYWYRQAAGRGLQLLFYSVGIGQISSEVPQNLSASRPQDRQFILSSKKLLLSDSGFYLCAWGKGSGNTIYFGEGSWLTVV.

The chain employs TRBV11-3 and TRBJ2-3; possibly TRBD1 for D (5 bases). Germline V gives CDR1 SGHNT, CDR2 YENEEA. The length of the CDR3 is 14 residues. V was cut by 1 base and J by 6 bases, with 11 bases left in between. Here the CDR3 reads CASSLAPSGDTQYF. The CDR3 bases are TGTGCCAGCAGCTTAGCTCCTTCAGGGGATACGCAGTATTTT.

The gene calls are TRBV2 and TRBJ2-3, with 7 bases that match TRBD2. After removal of 7 bases from V and 2 bases from J, the junction contained 6 bases not matched to a gene. The length of the CDR3 is 14 residues. Germline loops: CDR1 SNHLY, CDR2 FYNNEI. In DNA, the CDR3 is TGTGCCAGCAAACCAGCGGGACTCACAGATACGCAGTATTTT. This gives the protein CASKPAGLTDTQYF.

The V gene is TRBV19, the J gene TRBJ2-6, with 8 bases lining up with TRBD1. There are 16 residues in the CDR3. V was clipped by 4 bases and J by 3 bases; unmatched bases: 5. Germline V gene sequence: CDR1 LNHDA, CDR2 SQIVND (reference sequence). In DNA, the CDR3 is TGTGCCAGTAGTACCAACGGACAGGGTGGGGCCAACGTCCTGACTTTC. This encodes CASSTNGQGGANVLTF.

The rearrangement links TRBV27 to TRBJ2-7; TRBD2 matches at 8 bases. This CDR3 region has 14 residues. V trimming: 6 bases; J trimming: 7 bases; junction bases outside the gene matches: 11. The germline V gene encodes CDR1 MNHEY and CDR2 SMNVEV (reference sequence). CDR3 protein: CASSPSGRAGEQYF. In DNA, the CDR3 is TGTGCCAGCAGCCCCTCCGGGAGGGCCGGTGAGCAGTACTTC.

Written as DNA, the CDR3 is TGCAGCGAGAGGACAGGGGACTATGGCTACACCTTC. This gives the protein CSERTGDYGYTF. The chain has TRBV29-1 and TRBJ1-2; 9 nucleotides line up with TRBD1. Trimming at V came to 7 bases and at J to 3 bases, leaving 3 bases not matched to a gene. This CDR3 contains 12 residues. CDR1 SQVTM and CDR2 ANQGSEA come from the germline V gene. Filled out from reference TRBV29-1 and TRBJ1-2, the complete variable domain reads SAVISQKPSRDICQRGTSLTIQCQVDSQVTMMFWYRQQPGQSLTLIATANQGSEATYESGFVIDKFPISRPNLTFSTLTVSNMSPEDSSIYLCSERTGDYGYTFGSGTRLTVV.

J is TRBJ2-5 and V is TRBV18; no reliable D call. Deletions cut 5 bases from V and 2 bases from J, with 15 bases between. The germline V gene encodes CDR1 KGHSH and CDR2 LQKENI. There are 15 residues in the CDR3. The CDR3 is CASSGIHEPQETQYF. The CDR3 bases are TGTGCCAGCTCAGGGATTCACGAACCTCAAGAGACCCAGTACTTC. Variable domain in full (rest from reference TRBV18 and TRBJ2-5): NAGVMQNPRHLVRRRGQEARLRCSPMKGHSHVYWYRQLPEEGLKFMVYLQKENIIDESGMPKERFSAEFPKEGPSILRIQQVVRGDSAAYFCASSGIHEPQETQYFGPGTRLLVL.

The genes are TRBV6-1 and TRBJ1-1, with TRBD1 identical over 7 bases. This CDR3 is 14 amino acids long. V trimming: 2 bases; J trimming: 1 base; junction bases outside the gene matches: 1. Germline CDR1 MNHNS, CDR2 SASEGT. This CDR3 reads CASSETGENTEAFF. The CDR3 bases are TGTGCCAGCAGTGAAACAGGGGAGAACACTGAAGCTTTCTTT.

CDR3 in DNA: TGTGCCAGCAGCCAAGTCGGGAAGTACGAGCAGTACTTC. It yields the protein CASSQVGKYEQYF. The V and J genes are TRBV4-2 and TRBJ2-7; maybe TRBD2 (5 bases). Trimming took 1 base from V and 4 from J, leaving 8 bases between them. This CDR3 is 13 amino acids long. Per the germline V gene, CDR1 is LGHNA and CDR2 is YNFKEQ.

V usage is TRBV11-3 and J usage is TRBJ1-1; D gene ambiguous. The CDR3 spans 13 residues. CDR1 is SGHNT and CDR2 is YENEEA in the germline V gene. Trimming cost V 0 bases and J 7 bases, with 9 bases left between them. The CDR3 region is CASSLEATYEAFF. The CDR3 DNA reads as TGTGCCAGCAGCTTAGAGGCGACATATGAAGCTTTCTTT.

The CDR3 nucleotides are TGTGCCAGCAGCTTAGGGGGGACAGGGGGCTACGAGCAGTACTTC. Protein sequence: CASSLGGTGGYEQYF. The chain couples TRBV7-6 to TRBJ2-7; 11 bases line up with TRBD1. The CDR3 is 15 residues long. The V gene end was trimmed by 1 base and the J gene end by 3 bases; junction bases not matched to a gene: 2. CDR1 is SGHVS, CDR2 FNYEAQ, per germline.

The V and J genes are TRBV5-1 and TRBJ2-5; 10 nucleotides match TRBD2. The J segment lost 5 bases and the V segment lost 4 bases, leaving 8 bases of the junction unmatched. CDR1 and CDR2 (germline): SGHRS, YFSETQ. This CDR3 has 15 amino acids. CDR3 loop: CASSIRTSGRETQYF. CDR3 in DNA: TGCGCCAGCAGCATTAGGACTAGCGGCAGGGAGACCCAGTACTTC.

The chain joins TRBV30 to TRBJ2-1; a weak D match, TRBD2 (6 bases). The V end lost 1 base, the J end lost 6 bases, and 25 bases lay between the germline ends. Germline loops: CDR1 GTSNPN, CDR2 SVGIG (reference sequence). The CDR3 extends over 18 amino acids. In DNA, the CDR3 is TGTGCCTGGAGTGCCGGGGACTGGCTTGGCCCGAGGCCCAATGAGCAGTTCTTC. This gives the protein CAWSAGDWLGPRPNEQFF. The full variable domain, in which reference TRBV30 and TRBJ2-1 provide the parts outside the CDR3, is SQTIHQWPATLVQPVGSPLSLECTVEGTSNPNLYWYRQAAGRGLQLLFYSVGIGQISSEVPQNLSASRPQDRQFILSSKKLLLSDSGFYLCAWSAGDWLGPRPNEQFFGPGTRLTVL.

The chain is built from TRBV10-3 and TRBJ2-5; D call uncertain. Germline V lookup: CDR1 ENHRY, CDR2 SYGVKD. The length of the CDR3 is 14 residues. The V and J ends lost 7 bases and 1 base respectively, with 13 bases between them. The DNA for the CDR3 is TGTGCCATCAAGGAAACCCCCAGCCAAGAGACCCAGTACTTC. As protein: CAIKETPSQETQYF.

This clone has a handful of counts. This rearrangement joins TRBV2 to TRBJ2-1; 11 bases map to TRBD1. CDR3 length: 15 amino acids. Losses at the gene ends were 6 bases for V and 8 bases for J; bases not matched to a gene: 9. CDR1 and CDR2 (germline): SNHLY, FYNNEI. CDR3 in DNA: TGTGCCAGCAGCCCCGGACAGGGGGCTCAGGATGAGCAGTTCTTC. Encoded protein: CASSPGQGAQDEQFF.

The rearrangement links TRBV7-9 to TRBJ1-6, with D unclear. Trimming left V 5 bases short and J 7 bases short, with 12 bases between. The germline CDR1 and CDR2 sequences are SEHNR and FQNEAQ (reference sequence). The CDR3 has 14 residues. CDR3 sequence reads: CASSLAMGNSPLHF. The CDR3 nucleotides read TGTGCCAGCAGCCTGGCTATGGGGAATTCACCCCTCCACTTT.

The chain uses TRBV11-2 and TRBJ2-7; D may correspond to TRBD1 or TRBD2 (5 bases each). The V gene's germline CDR1 is SGHAT and CDR2 FQNNGV. Trimming cost V 5 bases and J 7 bases, with 18 bases left between them. CDR3 size: 14 residues. The CDR3: CASSRDRGLGEQYF. The CDR3 coding sequence is TGTGCCAGCAGCCGGGATCGGGGCCTGGGTGAGCAGTACTTC.

The chain combines TRBV10-3 with TRBJ2-3, with unresolved D. From germline, CDR1 is ENHRY and CDR2 SYGVKD. V was shortened by 11 bases and J by 4 bases, with 19 bases between the two germline ends. The CDR3 is 14 amino acids. The CDR3 loop is CASTPRASADTQYF. The CDR3 nucleotides read TGTGCCTCCACCCCCCGGGCCAGCGCAGATACGCAGTATTTT.

This sequence joins TRBV30 and TRBJ1-1; D is uncertain. The CDR3 spans 14 residues. With 2 bases removed from V and 7 bases from J, the gap between germline ends came to 17 bases. Germline assignment: CDR1 GTSNPN and CDR2 SVGIG (reference sequence). CDR3 bases: TGTGCCTGGAGTCAGAACACGGTGATAATTGAAGCTTTCTTT. Translated, it gives CAWSQNTVIIEAFF.

J is TRBJ2-3 and V is TRBV6-5; no clear D gene. Germline loops: CDR1 MNHEY, CDR2 SVGAGI. The length of the CDR3 is 12 residues. Trimming cost V 8 bases and J 6 bases, with 12 bases left between them. The CDR3 DNA follows: TGTGCCAGCGGACGCGTAGGGGATACGCAGTATTTT. Its protein is CASGRVGDTQYF.

In this sample, this clone turned up a few times. This sequence joins TRBV19 and TRBJ2-2, with D uncertain. Trimming pared 5 bases from V and 1 base from J, leaving 11 bases between. The germline gives CDR1 LNHDA, CDR2 SQIVND (reference sequence). The CDR3 is made up of 15 amino acids. The CDR3 DNA reads as TGTGCCAGTAGTCCCAACGAGTGGAACACCGGGGAGCTGTTTTTT. Its protein product is CASSPNEWNTGELFF.

The V and J genes are TRBV18 and TRBJ1-4, with D hard to call. V lost 3 bases to trimming and J lost 0 bases, with 17 bases between them. This CDR3 contains 18 residues. In germline, CDR1 is KGHSH, CDR2 LQKENI. For the CDR3, the DNA is TGTGCCAGCTCACCCTTCGCCCCTTCAGATTCAACTAATGAAAAACTGTTTTTT. Its protein product is CASSPFAPSDSTNEKLFF. Filled out from reference TRBV18 and TRBJ1-4, the complete variable domain reads NAGVMQNPRHLVRRRGQEARLRCSPMKGHSHVYWYRQLPEEGLKFMVYLQKENIIDESGMPKERFSAEFPKEGPSILRIQQVVRGDSAAYFCASSPFAPSDSTNEKLFFGSGTQLSVL.